Each of the 15 T cell receptor beta chains below was sequenced from the same sample in a study of blood T cell repertoires in COVID-19 (dated by TCRdb to 2019 to 2021). The method was the immunoSEQ multiplex PCR assay. The table comes from immuneACCESS by way of TCRdb, which keeps in-frame sequences with V and J called. Part of the clones is missing from these tables; in studies checked, under half for an unresolved V gene and the rest for unknown reasons. In all, the sample holds around 130,000 clones, and about 89% of those were seen once. 3% to 4.5% of the sample lies in the top ten. Sequenced sample: peripheral blood. These receptors were taken from a woman aged 60-75 years with acute or convalescent COVID-19.

The genes are TRBV24-1 and TRBJ1-1; 9 bases are a match to TRBD1. J lost 4 bases, V lost 5 bases, and 7 bases had no gene match. From germline, CDR1 is KGHDR and CDR2 SFDVKD. This CDR3 region has 15 residues. The CDR3 reads CATSGGTGFGTEAFF. Here the CDR3 DNA reads TGTGCCACCAGTGGCGGGACAGGGTTCGGCACTGAAGCTTTCTTT.

The rearrangement uses TRBV6-4 and TRBJ1-1; TRBD1 is a possible D gene (5 bases). The length of the CDR3 is 13 residues. Germline V gene lookup returns CDR1 MRHNA and CDR2 SNTAGT. V lost 11 bases, J lost 0 bases, and 13 bases lay in between. CDR3 bases: TGTGCCTCTACGACAGAGCTGAACACTGAAGCTTTCTTT. It codes for CASTTELNTEAFF.

This chain links TRBV6-5 with TRBJ2-3; 10 nucleotides agree with TRBD1. Germline CDR1 and CDR2: MNHEY and SVGAGI. J was trimmed by 5 bases and V by 0 bases; bases with no gene match: 5. The CDR3 has 16 residues. The CDR3 nucleotides read TGTGCCAGCAGTTACTCGGGACAGGGGCTTGGAGATACGCAGTATTTT. This codes for CASSYSGQGLGDTQYF.

The chain recombines TRBV5-6 with TRBJ1-2, with 7 bases identical to TRBD1. After removal of 2 bases from V and 0 bases from J, the junction contained 7 bases not matched to a gene. Germline values: CDR1 SGHDT, CDR2 YYEEEE. This CDR3 spans 16 amino acids. The CDR3 sequence: CASSFFGTETNYGYTF. CDR3 coding DNA: TGTGCCAGCAGCTTCTTCGGGACAGAAACTAACTATGGCTACACCTTC.

The rearrangement links TRBV6-4 to TRBJ2-1; D is unresolved. V lost 6 bases to trimming and J lost 6 bases, with 12 bases between them. The CDR3 is made up of 13 amino acids. Germline V gives CDR1 MRHNA, CDR2 SNTAGT. The CDR3 sequence is CASRAHERNEQFF. As DNA, the CDR3 is TGTGCCAGCAGGGCACATGAACGCAATGAGCAGTTCTTC.

V is TRBV28 and J is TRBJ2-3; D unclear. The ends were cut back, 1 base at V and 0 bases at J, with 11 bases in the middle. The CDR3 is 16 amino acids. CDR1 is MDHEN, CDR2 SYDVKM, per germline. In DNA, the CDR3 is TGTGCCAGCAGTTTATTTTCCCTCCCGAGCACAGATACGCAGTATTTT. It yields the protein CASSLFSLPSTDTQYF. Based on the CDR3 plus reference TRBV28 and TRBJ2-3, the full variable domain is DVKVTQSSRYLVKRTGEKVFLECVQDMDHENMFWYRQDPGLGLRLIYFSYDVKMKEKGDIPEGYSVSREKKERFSLILESASTNQTSMYLCASSLFSLPSTDTQYFGPGTRLTVL.

This clone has more than one count but fewer than ten. J is TRBJ2-1 and V is TRBV5-1, with 8 bases matching TRBD1. This CDR3 is 15 amino acids long. In germline, CDR1 is SGHRS, CDR2 YFSETQ. Trimming took 3 bases from V and 1 from J; bases not matched to a gene: 3. The CDR3 loop is CASSSGQGSYNEQFF. CDR3 in DNA: TGCGCCAGCAGCTCCGGACAGGGATCCTACAATGAGCAGTTCTTC.

The chain is built from TRBV11-2 and TRBJ2-7; D is possibly TRBD1 (6 bases). The germline V and J ends were trimmed by 3 bases and 3 bases, with 12 bases remaining between them. Looked up from germline, CDR1 is SGHAT and CDR2 is FQNNGV. This CDR3 has 14 residues. Here the CDR3 reads CASSFTGWDYEQYV. The DNA of the CDR3 is TGTGCCAGCAGCTTTACAGGGTGGGACTACGAGCAGTACGTC.

The V and J genes are TRBV2 and TRBJ1-5; 7 nucleotides align to TRBD1. V trimming: 6 bases; J trimming: 6 bases; junction bases outside the gene matches: 11. Germline V gene lookup returns CDR1 SNHLY and CDR2 FYNNEI. This CDR3 comprises 15 residues. CDR3 nucleotides: TGTGCCAGCAGCTCAGCCGGGACAGTAGGTCAGCCCCAGCATTTT. The encoded protein is CASSSAGTVGQPQHF. Variable domain in full (rest from reference TRBV2 and TRBJ1-5): EPEVTQTPSHQVTQMGQEVILRCVPISNHLYFYWYRQILGQKVEFLVSFYNNEISEKSEIFDDQFSVERPDGSNFTLKIRSTKLEDSAMYFCASSSAGTVGQPQHFGDGTRLSIL.

The rearrangement uses TRBV12-3 or TRBV12-4 and TRBJ2-3, with 7 bases lining up with TRBD2. With 6 bases clipped from V and 5 bases from J, the junction kept 2 bases outside the gene matches. The CDR3 is 12 amino acids. The CDR3 nucleotides read TGTGCCAGCAGGGCTAGCGGAGATACGCAGTATTTT. The encoded protein is CASRASGDTQYF.

This chain connects TRBV28 to TRBJ2-1, with D possibly TRBD2 on 7 matching bases. Trimming removed 5 bases at V and 7 bases at J, with 18 bases between. CDR3 length: 15 residues. Germline CDR1 is MDHEN and CDR2 is SYDVKM. The CDR3 reads CASSPGDYTSNEQFF. CDR3 sequence (DNA): TGTGCCAGCAGTCCAGGGGACTACACGTCTAATGAGCAGTTCTTC.

V gene TRBV3-1 (or the pseudogene TRBV3-2) combines with J gene TRBJ1-2; a weak D match, TRBD1 (6 bases). CDR1 is LGHDT, CDR2 YNNKEL, per germline (reference sequence). There are 14 residues in the CDR3. V gave up 2 bases and J gave up 4 bases, with 11 bases separating them. The CDR3, as DNA: TGTGCCAGCAGCCAAACAGGGATGGGCTATGGCTACACCTTC. Protein sequence: CASSQTGMGYGYTF.

The gene calls are TRBV2 and TRBJ2-5, with a weak D call TRBD2 (7 bases). Trimming removed 6 bases from V and 4 bases from J, with 15 bases in between. Germline V gene data show CDR1 as SNHLY and CDR2 as FYNNEI. The CDR3 has 14 amino acids. The CDR3 nucleotides are TGTGCCAGCAGCCCGGTTAGGGGGGGAGAGACCCAGTACTTC. It specifies CASSPVRGGETQYF.

The chain uses TRBV24-1 and TRBJ2-2; D might be TRBD1 (6 bases). This CDR3 is 16 amino acids long. V dropped 5 bases and J dropped 3 bases, with 15 bases sitting between them. CDR1 KGHDR and CDR2 SFDVKD come from the germline V gene. DNA for the CDR3: TGTGCCACCAGTGTCAGGGACACGACATACACCGGGGAGCTGTTTTTT. Translating gives CATSVRDTTYTGELFF.

The J gene is TRBJ2-1, the V gene TRBV15; TRBD2 aligns across 9 bases. The CDR3 totals 17 residues. Germline values: CDR1 LNHNV, CDR2 YYDKDF (reference sequence). The ends lost 1 base at V and 7 bases at J; junction bases unmatched: 11. The DNA of the CDR3 is TGTGCCACCAGCAGAGGCCTCGGCAGCGGGAGGACTAATGAGCAGTTCTTC. Amino acids: CATSRGLGSGRTNEQFF.